This note documents a single T cell receptor (beta chain) sequence. Only in-frame clones appear in the TCRdb table, and some are missing; sequencing was by immunoSEQ multiplex PCR. The sample holds some 67,000 clones, about 90% seen once. The data belong to a study of T cell changes during pregnancy in multiple sclerosis. Sequenced here: peripheral blood, sampled after pregnancy. The sequence came from a female donor with multiple sclerosis, enrolled in a pregnancy study.

The chain's CDR3 is CATVAGRSSYEQYF. The CDR3 region has the DNA TGTGCCACTGTAGCGGGGAGGAGCTCCTACGAGCAGTACTTC. The chain is built from TRBV2 and TRBJ2-7; 8 bases agree with TRBD2. Germline assignment: CDR1 SNHLY and CDR2 FYNNEI. The ends lost 10 bases at V and 0 bases at J; junction bases unmatched: 8. The CDR3 runs 14 residues.